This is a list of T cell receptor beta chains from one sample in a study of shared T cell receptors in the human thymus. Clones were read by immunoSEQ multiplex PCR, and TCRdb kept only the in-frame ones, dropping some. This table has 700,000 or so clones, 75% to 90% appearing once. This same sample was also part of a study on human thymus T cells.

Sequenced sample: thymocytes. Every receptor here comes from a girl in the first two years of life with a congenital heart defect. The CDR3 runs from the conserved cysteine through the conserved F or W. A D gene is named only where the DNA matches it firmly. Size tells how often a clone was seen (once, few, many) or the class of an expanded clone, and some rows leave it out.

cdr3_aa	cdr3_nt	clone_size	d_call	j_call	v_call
CASSTRGKDSPLHF	TGTGCCAGCAGCACCAGGGGAAAGGATTCACCCCTCCACTTT	NA	NA	TRBJ1-6	TRBV11-2
CASSPSSSGGAHLETQYF	TGCGCCAGCAGCCCCTCGTCTAGCGGGGGGGCACATTTAGAGACCCAGTACTTC	NA	TRBD2	TRBJ2-5	TRBV4-3
CASSTNPSLGRGDPTDTQYF	TGTGCCAGCAGTACCAACCCCTCGCTAGGGCGGGGGGACCCCACAGATACGCAGTATTTT	NA	TRBD2	TRBJ2-3	TRBV2
CASSYSRQDNQPQHF	TGTGCCAGCAGTTACTCGCGACAGGATAATCAGCCCCAGCATTTT	few	NA	TRBJ1-5	TRBV6-5
CASSGLWGLANYGYTF	TGTGCCAGCAGCGGCCTTTGGGGACTCGCTAACTATGGCTACACCTTC	NA	NA	TRBJ1-2	TRBV7-2
CASSADNQIDTIYF	TGCGCCAGCAGCGCGGACAACCAGATAGACACCATATATTTT	NA	NA	TRBJ1-3	TRBV5-1
CASSEASRTGPFSGANVLTF	TGTGCCAGCAGTGAAGCATCTAGAACAGGTCCTTTCTCTGGGGCCAACGTCCTGACTTTC	NA	NA	TRBJ2-6	TRBV6-1
CASSESTVEWNTEAFF	TGTGCCAGCAGTGAATCTACAGTGGAATGGAACACTGAAGCTTTCTTT	NA	NA	TRBJ1-1	TRBV6-1
CASGYSYEQYF	TGCGCCAGCGGATACAGCTACGAGCAGTACTTC	NA	NA	TRBJ2-7	TRBV10-2
CASSVKGGWTGSTDTQYF	TGTGCCAGCAGTGTTAAGGGGGGGTGGACAGGGAGCACAGATACGCAGTATTTT	NA	NA	TRBJ2-3	TRBV27
CASRRGYTGSAGASTDTQYF	TGCGCCAGCAGAAGAGGCTATACCGGGTCAGCGGGGGCCTCCACAGATACGCAGTATTTT	NA	TRBD2	TRBJ2-3	TRBV4-1
CASVMNTEAFF	TGTGCCAGCGTCATGAACACTGAAGCTTTCTTT	few	NA	TRBJ1-1	TRBV6-6
CASSESLRGGIKGYTF	TGCGCCAGCAGTGAGTCGTTGAGAGGAGGGATTAAGGGCTACACCTTC	NA	NA	TRBJ1-2	TRBV10-2
CASGQAGLAEQFF	TGTGCCAGCGGGCAAGCGGGACTAGCGGAGCAGTTCTTC	NA	TRBD2	TRBJ2-1	TRBV27
CASSEYRGPTPEQFF	TGTGCCAGCAGTGAATATAGGGGCCCAACGCCTGAGCAGTTCTTC	NA	NA	TRBJ2-1	TRBV2
CASSLAPSEAIWFF	TGCGCCAGCAGCTTGGCCCCTAGCGAGGCAATATGGTTCTTC	once	NA	TRBJ2-1	TRBV5-1
CASSQDPQRRNTEAFF	TGCGCCAGCAGCCAAGATCCGCAGCGGAGGAACACTGAAGCTTTCTTT	NA	NA	TRBJ1-1	TRBV4-3
CASSSFKGAGDGYTF	TGTGCCAGCAGCTCGTTTAAGGGGGCTGGGGATGGCTACACCTTC	few	TRBD1	TRBJ1-2	TRBV5-4
CASSRKTGWKIYGYTF	TGTGCCAGCAGCCGAAAGACAGGGTGGAAAATTTATGGCTACACCTTC	NA	TRBD1	TRBJ1-2	TRBV14
CAISGGTERASYEQYF	TGTGCCATCAGTGGTGGAACCGAGCGGGCGTCCTACGAGCAGTACTTC	once	NA	TRBJ2-7	TRBV10-3
CASSKRGPRETQYF	TGTGCCAGCAGCAAAAGGGGTCCAAGGGAGACCCAGTACTTC	NA	NA	TRBJ2-5	TRBV25-1
CASSPRRGSPLHF	TGTGCCAGCAGTCCCCGGAGAGGTTCACCCCTCCACTTT	NA	NA	TRBJ1-6	TRBV6-6
CASSIEGTSTDTQYF	TGTGCCAGTAGTATAGAAGGGACTAGCACAGATACGCAGTATTTT	few	NA	TRBJ2-3	TRBV19
CASSLDRGSYNSPLHF	TGTGCCAGCAGCTTGGACAGGGGCTCCTATAATTCACCCCTCCACTTT	NA	TRBD1	TRBJ1-6	TRBV7-2
CASSSRGATNEKLFF	TGTGCCAGCAGCAGCCGGGGAGCAACTAATGAAAAACTGTTTTTT	NA	NA	TRBJ1-4	TRBV11-2
CASSSHPQDREVDTQYF	TGTGCCAGCAGCTCCCACCCGCAGGACAGGGAGGTAGATACGCAGTATTTT	NA	TRBD1	TRBJ2-3	TRBV11-1
CASSNPRDRGSPLHF	TGTGCCAGCAGTAACCCCCGGGACAGGGGATCACCCCTCCACTTT	NA	TRBD1	TRBJ1-6	TRBV7-9
CATTSGEAGELFF	TGTGCCACCACGTCCGGGGAAGCCGGGGAGCTGTTTTTT	few	NA	TRBJ2-2	TRBV10-3
CASSLQGLNTEAFF	TGTGCCAGCAGTTTGCAGGGGTTAAACACTGAAGCTTTCTTT	NA	NA	TRBJ1-1	TRBV28
CASSLAEKEKLFF	TGTGCCAGCAGCTTAGCGGAGAAAGAAAAACTGTTTTTT	NA	NA	TRBJ1-4	TRBV7-9
CASSLDPGNTEAFF	TGCGCCAGCAGCTTGGATCCGGGGAACACTGAAGCTTTCTTT	NA	NA	TRBJ1-1	TRBV5-1
CASIPGRRGNEQFF	TGTGCCTCCATCCCAGGGAGAAGGGGGAATGAGCAGTTCTTC	few	NA	TRBJ2-1	TRBV28
CASSQVRVRGINQPQHF	TGCGCCAGCAGCCAAGTAAGAGTCCGGGGGATCAATCAGCCCCAGCATTTT	NA	NA	TRBJ1-5	TRBV4-1
CASSEPGQDEQYF	TGTGCCAGCAGTGAACCCGGACAAGACGAGCAGTACTTC	once	NA	TRBJ2-7	TRBV6-5
CAGITPGGRSGETQYF	TGTGCCGGTATAACCCCGGGGGGCAGATCTGGTGAGACCCAGTACTTC	NA	NA	TRBJ2-5	TRBV30